The 13 T cell receptor beta chains in this list originate from one sample, sequenced in a study of blood T cell repertoires in COVID-19. Only in-frame clones appear in the TCRdb table, and some are missing; sequencing was by immunoSEQ multiplex PCR. The table shows around 15,000 clones, with approximately 86% occurring only once. Sample: peripheral blood. These receptors all stem from a human donor in a cohort sampled during active COVID-19.

The chain couples TRBV24-1 to TRBJ2-1; 10 bases map to TRBD2. CDR1 KGHDR and CDR2 SFDVKD come from the germline V gene. This CDR3 region has 15 residues. V was clipped by 3 bases and J by 8 bases; unmatched bases: 6. The CDR3 region is CATSDPAGGSDEQFF. The CDR3 nucleotides read TGTGCCACCAGTGATCCAGCGGGAGGGTCGGATGAGCAGTTCTTC.

The chain uses TRBV24-1 and TRBJ2-5; D call uncertain. Per the germline V gene, CDR1 is KGHDR and CDR2 is SFDVKD. V lost 4 bases, J lost 5 bases, and 22 bases lay in between. CDR3 length equals 17 residues. The CDR3 bases are TGTGCCACCAGTGAGTTCCCTCAGGAAGGCTGCGCGGAGACCCAGTACTTC. Its protein is CATSEFPQEGCAETQYF.

The chain uses TRBV30 and TRBJ1-2, with 8 bases lining up with TRBD1. Germline CDR1 and CDR2: GTSNPN and SVGIG (reference sequence). The junction had 6 bases not matched to a gene; V was cut back by 3 bases and J by 6 bases. The CDR3 is 13 residues long. CDR3 protein: CAWSRDRPHGYTF. Here the CDR3 DNA reads TGTGCCTGGAGCCGGGACAGGCCCCATGGCTACACCTTC.

The chain carries TRBV7-8 and TRBJ1-2; 9 positions agree with TRBD1. The CDR3 runs to 15 residues. V shed 3 bases, J shed 3 bases, and the junction held 5 bases outside the gene matches. Germline values: CDR1 SGHVS, CDR2 FQNEAQ. For the CDR3, the DNA is TGTGCCAGCAGCTTCGGTGGACAGGGGCACTATGGCTACACCTTC. It specifies CASSFGGQGHYGYTF. Full variable domain (rest looked up from reference TRBV7-8 and TRBJ1-2): GAGVSQSPRYKVAKRGQDVALRCDPISGHVSLFWYQQALGQGPEFLTYFQNEAQLDKSGLPSDRFFAERPEGSVSTLKIQRTQQEDSAVYLCASSFGGQGHYGYTFGSGTRLTVV.

The V gene is TRBV7-9, the J gene TRBJ1-1; D gene ambiguous. Germline values: CDR1 SEHNR, CDR2 FQNEAQ (reference sequence). CDR3 length: 15 residues. Trimming pared 8 bases from V and 0 bases from J, leaving 16 bases between. This chain's CDR3 is CASALSRGLNTEAFF. In DNA, the CDR3 is TGTGCCAGCGCCCTGTCGAGAGGGTTGAACACTGAAGCTTTCTTT.

V is TRBV4-1 and J is TRBJ2-1; 11 bases agree with TRBD2. The germline V gene encodes CDR1 MGHRA and CDR2 YSYEKL. The trim removed 1 base at V and 6 bases at J, leaving 14 bases unmatched. The CDR3 contains 19 residues. The CDR3 sequence: CASSQVLSSGGIGGNEQFF. As DNA, the CDR3 is TGCGCCAGCAGCCAAGTTCTGTCTAGCGGGGGGATTGGGGGCAATGAGCAGTTCTTC.

In its sample, this clone was seen a few times. The chain links TRBV7-2 to TRBJ1-2, with D unresolved. CDR1 is SGHTA and CDR2 is FQGNSA in the germline V gene. Trimming left V 5 bases short and J 3 bases short, with 4 bases between. CDR3 size: 11 residues. CDR3 region: CASSPHYGYTF. The CDR3 nucleotides read TGTGCCAGCAGCCCTCACTATGGCTACACCTTC.

The chain recombines TRBV5-1 with TRBJ1-1; a weak D match, TRBD1 (6 bases). Germline V gene data show CDR1 as SGHRS and CDR2 as YFSETQ. V was cut by 3 bases and J by 6 bases, with 15 bases left in between. The CDR3 loop spans 14 amino acids. The CDR3 loop reads CASSSQGPMAEAFF. Here the CDR3 DNA reads TGCGCCAGCAGCTCACAGGGTCCGATGGCTGAAGCTTTCTTT.

The chain combines TRBV10-3 with TRBJ2-5, with 13 bases aligning to TRBD2. This CDR3 region has 16 residues. Germline V CDR1 and CDR2: ENHRY, SYGVKD. The V segment lost 4 bases and the J segment 4 bases; nucleotides outside the gene matches: 6. CDR3 nucleotide sequence: TGTGCCATCAGTGCGGGACTAGCGGGGAGGGGAGAGACCCAGTACTTC. Its protein is CAISAGLAGRGETQYF.

The gene calls are TRBV6-5 and TRBJ1-6, with 7 bases aligning to TRBD1. Germline loops: CDR1 MNHEY, CDR2 SVGAGI. The CDR3 covers 15 residues. The V and J ends lost 4 bases and 9 bases, in that order; junction bases with no gene match: 9. CDR3 bases: TGTGCCAGCAGTTCCGGATGGGACAGCGCTTCACCCCTCCACTTT. Its translation: CASSSGWDSASPLHF.

The V call is TRBV5-4, the J call TRBJ2-7, with 10 bases that match TRBD2. The CDR3 is made up of 14 amino acids. CDR1 SGHNT and CDR2 YYREEE come from the germline V gene (reference sequence). The V gene end was trimmed by 4 bases and the J gene end by 3 bases; junction bases not matched to a gene: 4. This chain's CDR3 is CASSRGTSDYEQYF. The CDR3 nucleotides are TGTGCCAGCAGCCGCGGGACTAGCGACTACGAGCAGTACTTC.

This clone was seen once. The V and J genes are TRBV5-1 and TRBJ2-5; 7 bases map to TRBD2. This CDR3 has 15 amino acids. The ends lost 1 base at V and 5 bases at J; junction bases unmatched: 8. In germline, CDR1 is SGHRS, CDR2 YFSETQ. CDR3 region: CASSLWAGASETQYF. Written as DNA, the CDR3 is TGCGCCAGCAGCTTGTGGGCGGGAGCTTCGGAGACCCAGTACTTC.

V usage is TRBV4-3 and J usage is TRBJ2-4; D unclear. The CDR3 spans 15 residues. Germline CDR1 and CDR2: LGHNA and YSLEER. Trimming removed 0 bases from V and 5 bases from J, with 11 bases in between. The CDR3 coding sequence is TGCGCCAGCAGCCAAGAAGGAGCCGGAGAAAACATTCAGTACTTC. Its translation is CASSQEGAGENIQYF.